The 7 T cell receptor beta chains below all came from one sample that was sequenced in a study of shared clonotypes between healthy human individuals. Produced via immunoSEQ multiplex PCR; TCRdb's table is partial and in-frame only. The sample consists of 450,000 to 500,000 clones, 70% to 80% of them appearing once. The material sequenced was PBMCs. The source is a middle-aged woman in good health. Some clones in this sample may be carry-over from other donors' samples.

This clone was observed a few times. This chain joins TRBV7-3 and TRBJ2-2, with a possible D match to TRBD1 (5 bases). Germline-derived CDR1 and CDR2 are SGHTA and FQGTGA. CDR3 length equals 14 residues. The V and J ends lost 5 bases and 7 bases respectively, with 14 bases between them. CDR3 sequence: CASSPSQGVGELFF. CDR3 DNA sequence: TGTGCCAGCAGCCCATCTCAAGGGGTCGGGGAGCTGTTTTTT.

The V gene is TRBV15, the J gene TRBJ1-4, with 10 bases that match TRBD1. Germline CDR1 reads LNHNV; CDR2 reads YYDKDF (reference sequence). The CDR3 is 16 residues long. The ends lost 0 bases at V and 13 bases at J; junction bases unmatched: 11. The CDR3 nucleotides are TGTGCCACCAGCAGAGATCGGACAGGGGGAAAAGGAAGACTGTTTTTT. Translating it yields CATSRDRTGGKGRLFF.

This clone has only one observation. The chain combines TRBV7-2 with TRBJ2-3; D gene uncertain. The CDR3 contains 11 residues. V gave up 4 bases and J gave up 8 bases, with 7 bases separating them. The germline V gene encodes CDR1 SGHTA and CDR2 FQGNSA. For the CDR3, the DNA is TGTGCCAGCAGCTCGTCGGGTACGCAGTATTTT. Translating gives CASSSSGTQYF.

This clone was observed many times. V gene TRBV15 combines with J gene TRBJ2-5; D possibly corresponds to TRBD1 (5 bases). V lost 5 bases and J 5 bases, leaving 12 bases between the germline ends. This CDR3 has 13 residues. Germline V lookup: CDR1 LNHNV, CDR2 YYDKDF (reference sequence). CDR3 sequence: CATSQGAWETQYF. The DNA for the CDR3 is TGTGCCACCAGCCAAGGGGCGTGGGAGACCCAGTACTTC. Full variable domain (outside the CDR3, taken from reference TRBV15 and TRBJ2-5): DAMVIQNPRYQVTQFGKPVTLSCSQTLNHNVMYWYQQKSSQAPKLLFHYYDKDFNNEADTPDNFQSRRPNTSFCFLDIRSPGLGDTAMYLCATSQGAWETQYFGPGTRLLVL.

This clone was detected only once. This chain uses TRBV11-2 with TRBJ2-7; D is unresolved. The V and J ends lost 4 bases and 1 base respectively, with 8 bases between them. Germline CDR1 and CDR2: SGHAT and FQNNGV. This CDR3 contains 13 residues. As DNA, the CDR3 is TGTGCCAGCAGCTCTGGAGAGTCCTACGAGCAGTACTTC. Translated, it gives CASSSGESYEQYF.

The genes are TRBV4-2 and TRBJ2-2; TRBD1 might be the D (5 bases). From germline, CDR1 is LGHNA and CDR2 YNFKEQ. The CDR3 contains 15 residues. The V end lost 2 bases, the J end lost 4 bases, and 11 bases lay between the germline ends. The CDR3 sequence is CASSQYSRGTGELFF. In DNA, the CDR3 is TGTGCCAGCAGCCAATACTCTAGGGGCACCGGGGAGCTGTTTTTT.

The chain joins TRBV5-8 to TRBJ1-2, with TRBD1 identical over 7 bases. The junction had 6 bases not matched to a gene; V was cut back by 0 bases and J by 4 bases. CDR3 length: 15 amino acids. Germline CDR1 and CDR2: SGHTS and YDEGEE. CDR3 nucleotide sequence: TGTGCCAGCAGCTTGGACAGGGGCGCCGTCTATGGCTACACCTTC. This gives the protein CASSLDRGAVYGYTF.